This T cell receptor beta chain was captured in a study of cytomegalovirus exposure and HLA in healthy donors. The PCR had 60 Vbeta and 13 Jbeta primers. Repertoires were generated with immunoSEQ multiplex PCR, while TCRdb's copy carries only in-frame clones and drops some. This table has about 130,000 clones, just under 80% appearing once. With respect to this clone: Its target is not known.

Notes on the study in general: CMV serostatus alone was available as immune exposure information. A later analysis revealed that TCR association rates differed between HLA loci, peaking at DRB1 and bottoming out at HLA-C.

Material for sequencing was PBMCs. This receptor was obtained from a male donor in good health and CMV-seronegative.

CDR3 bases: TGTGCCAGCAGCGTAGGTTCCGGGGGTTGGGAGCAGTACTTC. Encoded protein: CASSVGSGGWEQYF. The chain uses TRBV9 and TRBJ2-7; D may be TRBD2 (6 bases). Deletions cut 0 bases from V and 7 bases from J, with 14 bases between. The length of the CDR3 is 14 residues. CDR1 and CDR2 (germline): SGDLS, YYNGEE.